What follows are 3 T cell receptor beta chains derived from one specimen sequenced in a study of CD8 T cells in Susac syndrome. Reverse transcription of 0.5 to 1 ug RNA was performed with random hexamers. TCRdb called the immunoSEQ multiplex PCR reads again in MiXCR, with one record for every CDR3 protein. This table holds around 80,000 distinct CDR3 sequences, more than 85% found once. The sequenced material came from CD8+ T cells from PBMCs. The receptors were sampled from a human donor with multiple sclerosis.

Here the CDR3 reads CSTSGGGPADTQYF. The CDR3 DNA follows: TGCAGTACCTCCGGCGGGGGGCCCGCAGATACGCAGTATTTT. This rearrangement joins TRBV20-1 to TRBJ2-3; TRBD2 aligns across 8 bases. CDR3 length equals 14 residues. Germline CDR1 and CDR2: DFQATT and SNEGSKA (reference sequence). V gave up 8 bases and J gave up 4 bases; unmatched junction bases: 11.

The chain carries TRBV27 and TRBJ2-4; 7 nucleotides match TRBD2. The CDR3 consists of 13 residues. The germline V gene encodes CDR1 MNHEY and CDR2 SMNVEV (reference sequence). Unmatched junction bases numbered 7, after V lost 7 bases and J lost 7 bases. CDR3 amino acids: CASTLGGTNIQYF. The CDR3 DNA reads TGTGCCAGCACCCTGGGGGGGACGAACATTCAGTACTTC.

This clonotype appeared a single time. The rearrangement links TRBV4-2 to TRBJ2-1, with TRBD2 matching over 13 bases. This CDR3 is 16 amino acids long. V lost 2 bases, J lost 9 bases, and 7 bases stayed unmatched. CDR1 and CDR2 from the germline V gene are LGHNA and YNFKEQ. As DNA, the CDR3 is TGTGCCAGCAGCCAACTAACTAGCGGGGGGGTCATTGAGCAGTTCTTC. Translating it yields CASSQLTSGGVIEQFF.